The 26 T cell receptor beta chains below come from one sample, sequenced in a study of cytomegalovirus exposure and HLA in healthy donors (dated by TCRdb to 2015 to 2018). Libraries were made using the immunoSEQ multiplex PCR assay. The multiplex PCR relied on a mix of 60 forward primers for TCR Vbeta segments and 13 reverse primers for TCR Jbeta segments. The table comes from immuneACCESS by way of TCRdb, which keeps in-frame sequences with V and J called. Part of the clones is missing from these tables; in studies checked, under half for an unresolved V gene and the rest for unknown reasons. The sample includes about 130,000 clones, with around 80% observed a single time. Jointly, the top ten make up approximately 4.3% of the sample. The sequencing input was PBMCs. These receptors all come from a young man in good health.

This clone was seen more than once but under ten times. CDR3 sequence (DNA): TGTGCCAGCAGAACCTTCGGGGGAGCTAACTATGGCTACACCTTC. The encoded protein is CASRTFGGANYGYTF. This sequence joins TRBV5-6 and TRBJ1-2; D is possibly TRBD1 (5 bases). The CDR3 totals 15 residues. Between the trimmed V and J ends, which lost 5 bases and 0 bases, there was a span of 14 bases. Germline V lookup: CDR1 SGHDT, CDR2 YYEEEE.

The chain has TRBV15 and TRBJ2-3, with D possibly matching TRBD2 (5 bases). The CDR3 is 15 amino acids. Germline-derived CDR1 and CDR2 are LNHNV and YYDKDF (reference sequence). V lost 5 bases and J lost 4, with 16 bases in between. CDR3 in DNA: TGTGCCACCAGCCCGGGGAACAGCGCCCCAGATACGCAGTATTTT. It is translated as CATSPGNSAPDTQYF.

In this sample, this clone turned up a few times. This chain joins TRBV19 and TRBJ2-7; D is unclear. V was trimmed by 4 bases and J by 2 bases, leaving 18 bases between them. The CDR3 length is 16 residues. Germline CDR1 reads LNHDA; CDR2 reads SQIVND (reference sequence). The CDR3 reads CASSTPTGSSPYEQYF. The CDR3 nucleotides are TGTGCCAGTAGTACGCCCACCGGGTCCTCCCCCTACGAGCAGTACTTC.

The rearrangement links TRBV28 to TRBJ2-5; TRBD2 might be the D (5 bases). This CDR3 is 13 amino acids long. From germline, CDR1 is MDHEN and CDR2 SYDVKM. The V end lost 5 bases, the J end lost 11 bases, and 18 bases lay between the germline ends. The CDR3 loop reads CASSPPPPGEQYF. CDR3 DNA sequence: TGTGCCAGCAGTCCTCCCCCCCCTGGGGAGCAGTACTTC.

This clone showed up just a few times. The gene calls are TRBV28 and TRBJ1-5, with D tentatively TRBD1 (6 bases). The CDR3 is 15 amino acids. The V gene lost 5 bases and the J gene lost 4 bases, with 15 bases spanning the gap. Germline lookup yields CDR1 MDHEN and CDR2 SYDVKM. The CDR3 is CASSLLQGSNQPQHF. The CDR3 nucleotides read TGTGCCAGCAGTCTCCTTCAGGGGTCTAATCAGCCCCAGCATTTT. The variable domain in full, with the rest retrieved from reference TRBV28 and TRBJ1-5, is DVKVTQSSRYLVKRTGEKVFLECVQDMDHENMFWYRQDPGLGLRLIYFSYDVKMKEKGDIPEGYSVSREKKERFSLILESASTNQTSMYLCASSLLQGSNQPQHFGDGTRLSIL.

The J gene is TRBJ2-7, the V gene TRBV11-3; no clear D. Germline CDR1 reads SGHNT; CDR2 reads YENEEA. The CDR3 is 13 residues long. With 5 bases removed from V and 3 bases from J, the gap between germline ends came to 11 bases. Written as DNA, the CDR3 is TGTGCCAGCAGCCCATTGGGCTACTACGAGCAGTACTTC. Its translation: CASSPLGYYEQYF.

The CDR3 coding sequence is TGTGCCAGCAGCACCTCGGGGACAGGAAGGTACGAGCAGTACTTC. Its protein product is CASSTSGTGRYEQYF. The chain couples TRBV9 to TRBJ2-7, with TRBD1 matching 8 bases. This CDR3 is 15 amino acids long. V shed 4 bases and J 4 bases; nucleotides not matched to a gene: 10. Germline CDR1 SGDLS, CDR2 YYNGEE.

The chain has TRBV19 and TRBJ2-1; TRBD2 matches 10 bases. The CDR3 has 16 amino acids. Germline V CDR1 and CDR2: LNHDA, SQIVND (reference sequence). V shed 2 bases and J 2 bases; nucleotides not matched to a gene: 3. CDR3 region: CASSIQAGGPYNEQFF. CDR3 nucleotides: TGTGCCAGTAGTATACAAGCGGGAGGGCCCTACAATGAGCAGTTCTTC.

V usage is TRBV19 and J usage is TRBJ2-7; TRBD1 agrees at 8 bases. The V gene's germline CDR1 is LNHDA and CDR2 SQIVND (reference sequence). Trimming took 5 bases from V and 1 from J; bases not matched to a gene: 7. The CDR3 is made up of 15 amino acids. In nucleotides, the CDR3 is TGTGCCAGTAGTCTTGCAGGGGGCCTTTCCTACGAGCAGTACTTC. It is translated as CASSLAGGLSYEQYF.

The rearrangement joins TRBV27 to TRBJ1-1; TRBD1 agrees at 8 bases. From germline, CDR1 is MNHEY and CDR2 SMNVEV (reference sequence). J was trimmed by 4 bases and V by 3 bases; bases with no gene match: 1. The CDR3 extends over 13 amino acids. This CDR3 reads CASSFTGGTEAFF. The CDR3 nucleotides are TGTGCCAGCAGTTTCACAGGGGGCACTGAAGCTTTCTTT.

The chain carries TRBV9 and TRBJ2-3; TRBD1 is a possible D gene (6 bases). CDR1 and CDR2 (germline): SGDLS, YYNGEE. The CDR3 contains 15 residues. V gave up 3 bases and J gave up 3 bases, with 14 bases separating them. For the CDR3, the DNA is TGTGCCAGCAGCGGGAGTCCCACAGGGACAGATACGCAGTATTTT. Its protein is CASSGSPTGTDTQYF.

Regarding this clone: At one end, the junction sequence differs from germline, possibly due to a read error. The chain has TRBV7-9 and TRBJ1-4; TRBD1 agrees at 7 bases. Germline-derived CDR1 and CDR2 are SEHNR and FQNEAQ (reference sequence). This CDR3 has 14 residues. CDR3 DNA sequence: TGTTCCAGCGGTCTATCAGGGGGAAATGAAAAACTGTTTTTT. Residues: CSSGLSGGNEKLFF.

The genes are TRBV4-3 and TRBJ2-1; D is undetermined. In germline, CDR1 is LGHNA, CDR2 YSLEER. Trimming cost V 0 bases and J 15 bases, with 12 bases left between them. CDR3 length: 12 amino acids. In DNA, the CDR3 is TGCGCCAGCAGCCAAGATCCCACCTCTATGTTCTTC. Translation gives CASSQDPTSMFF.

This clone was seen only a few times. CDR3 nucleotides: TGTGCCAGCAGCGAAGGACAGGGGGCTTATACTGAAGCTTTCTTT. It encodes CASSEGQGAYTEAFF. V gene TRBV7-8 combines with J gene TRBJ1-1, with 11 bases fitting TRBD1. Germline loops: CDR1 SGHVS, CDR2 FQNEAQ. The CDR3 extends over 15 amino acids. Trimming removed 5 bases from V and 5 bases from J; junction bases left unmatched: 7.

This clone was seen a few times. J is TRBJ2-3 and V is TRBV19; a weak D match, TRBD1 (6 bases). The CDR3 loop spans 14 amino acids. CDR1 LNHDA and CDR2 SQIVND come from the germline V gene (reference sequence). V was clipped by 6 bases and J by 4 bases, with 14 bases between them. The CDR3 DNA sequence: TGTGCCAGTAGCGGAAGGGGGAGTGCAGATACGCAGTATTTT. This sequence encodes CASSGRGSADTQYF.

This clone has only a few counts. The chain has TRBV4-1 and TRBJ1-4, with 9 bases lining up with TRBD1. The CDR3 extends over 15 amino acids. In germline, CDR1 is MGHRA, CDR2 YSYEKL. The ends lost 2 bases at V and 7 bases at J; junction bases unmatched: 5. CDR3 DNA sequence: TGCGCCAGCAGCCAACTCGGACAGGGGAGTGAAAAACTGTTTTTT. It yields the protein CASSQLGQGSEKLFF.

The gene calls are TRBV5-1 and TRBJ2-1, with 10 bases lining up with TRBD2. Trimming cost V 1 base and J 8 bases; bases outside gene matches: 6. The germline CDR1 and CDR2 sequences are SGHRS and YFSETQ. The CDR3 runs to 15 residues. The CDR3 region is CASSLSGRAGDEQFF. As DNA, the CDR3 is TGCGCCAGCAGCTTGAGCGGGAGGGCGGGGGATGAGCAGTTCTTC.

V and J are TRBV4-2 and TRBJ1-4, with TRBD1 matching 11 bases. The CDR3 covers 16 residues. The germline CDR1 and CDR2 sequences are LGHNA and YNFKEQ. Trimming at V came to 4 bases and at J to 6 bases, leaving 7 bases not matched to a gene. CDR3 protein: CASSRSGTGGDEKLFF. The CDR3 bases are TGTGCCAGCAGCCGTTCCGGGACAGGGGGGGATGAAAAACTGTTTTTT.

The chain combines TRBV11-3 with TRBJ2-1; the D gene is possibly TRBD2 (5 bases). The CDR3 runs 14 residues. Per germline, CDR1 SGHNT and CDR2 YENEEA. V was cut by 3 bases and J by 8 bases, with 14 bases left in between. The CDR3 DNA sequence: TGTGCCAGCAGCTTGGACCGAGGGCGCTATGAGCAGTTCTTC. It yields the protein CASSLDRGRYEQFF. Together with reference TRBV11-3 and TRBJ2-1, the CDR3 gives the full variable domain: EAGVVQSPRYKIIEKKQPVAFWCNPISGHNTLYWYLQNLGQGPELLIRYENEEAVDDSQLPKDRFSAERLKGVDSTLKIQPAELGDSAVYLCASSLDRGRYEQFFGPGTRLTVL.

The rearrangement links TRBV18 to TRBJ1-1, with D perhaps matching TRBD1 (5 bases). The CDR3 has 14 residues. Trimming pared 6 bases from V and 5 bases from J, leaving 16 bases between. Germline assignment: CDR1 KGHSH and CDR2 LQKENI. CDR3 sequence: CASSTVGEATEAFF. The CDR3 nucleotides read TGTGCCAGCTCGACAGTTGGGGAAGCTACTGAAGCTTTCTTT. Full variable domain (missing parts from reference TRBV18 and TRBJ1-1): NAGVMQNPRHLVRRRGQEARLRCSPMKGHSHVYWYRQLPEEGLKFMVYLQKENIIDESGMPKERFSAEFPKEGPSILRIQQVVRGDSAAYFCASSTVGEATEAFFGQGTRLTVV.

J is TRBJ2-1 and V is TRBV11-3; D unresolved. V was trimmed by 1 base and J by 6 bases, leaving 10 bases between them. The CDR3 has 14 amino acids. Germline V lookup: CDR1 SGHNT, CDR2 YENEEA. As DNA, the CDR3 is TGTGCCAGCAGCTTAGGCGGCTCATCCAATGAGCAGTTCTTC. Its protein product is CASSLGGSSNEQFF.

V usage is TRBV30 and J usage is TRBJ1-1; D possibly corresponds to TRBD1 (5 bases). The germline gives CDR1 GTSNPN, CDR2 SVGIG (reference sequence). CDR3 length: 12 residues. The V end lost 4 bases, the J end lost 6 bases, and 12 bases lay between the germline ends. Written as DNA, the CDR3 is TGTGCCTGGAAAAAGGCGGGGGCTGAAGCTTTCTTT. Translation gives CAWKKAGAEAFF.

The chain uses TRBV7-9 and TRBJ2-7; 7 nucleotides align to TRBD2. There are 14 residues in the CDR3. In germline, CDR1 is SEHNR, CDR2 FQNEAQ (reference sequence). The junction had 7 bases not matched to a gene; V was cut back by 5 bases and J by 3 bases. The CDR3 region is CASSPAGAFYEQYF. CDR3 in DNA: TGTGCCAGCAGCCCCGCGGGAGCTTTCTACGAGCAGTACTTC.

V is TRBV18 and J is TRBJ2-2; possible D gene TRBD1, 6 bases. Germline V gene sequence: CDR1 KGHSH, CDR2 LQKENI. With 2 bases removed from V and 4 bases from J, the gap between germline ends came to 8 bases. This CDR3 is built from 14 residues. CDR3 DNA: TGTGCCAGCTCACCAAACAGGGCCACCGGGGAGCTGTTTTTT. Protein sequence: CASSPNRATGELFF.

The rearrangement links TRBV19 to TRBJ2-2; 10 bases fit TRBD2. Germline V gene sequence: CDR1 LNHDA, CDR2 SQIVND (reference sequence). The CDR3 contains 18 residues. V was clipped by 7 bases and J by 7 bases; unmatched bases: 18. CDR3 sequence (DNA): TGTGCCAGTACCCTCTCCCGGGGAGCGGGAGGGCCGGGCGGGGAGCTGTTTTTT. Translated: CASTLSRGAGGPGGELFF.

There are a few counts of this clone. The J gene is TRBJ1-2, the V gene TRBV7-6; possibly TRBD1 for D (6 bases). The germline V and J ends were trimmed by 3 bases and 2 bases, with 13 bases remaining between them. The CDR3 length is 15 residues. CDR1 and CDR2 from the germline V gene are SGHVS and FNYEAQ. The DNA for the CDR3 is TGTGCCAGCAGCTTGGGGGGGCCTGCGAACTATGGCTACACCTTC. The encoded protein is CASSLGGPANYGYTF. Full variable domain (missing parts from reference TRBV7-6 and TRBJ1-2): GAGVSQSPRYKVTKRGQDVALRCDPISGHVSLYWYRQALGQGPEFLTYFNYEAQQDKSGLPNDRFSAERPEGSISTLTIQRTEQRDSAMYRCASSLGGPANYGYTFGSGTRLTVV.